The rows below give T cell receptor beta chains drawn from one sample of a study of blood T cells in healthy people across ages. TCRdb reanalysed the 5' RACE reads using MiXCR and keeps one entry per CDR3 protein. The table includes a few hundred thousand distinct CDR3 sequences, 27% detected once. The specimen was blood. These receptor sequences come from a woman in her seventies in good health. CDR3s include the opening cysteine and the closing phenylalanine or tryptophan. Fields, in order: CDR3 protein, CDR3 DNA, D gene, clone size, J gene, V gene. The D gene is left open where the match is weak. Where a row states a size, it is once, few, many or the class of an expanded clone; other rows omit it.

CDR3aa: CASSRTGSVETQYF
CDR3nt: TGTGCCAGCAGTCGGACAGGGAGTGTGGAGACCCAGTACTTC
d_gene: TRBD1
abundance: few
j_gene: TRBJ2-5
v_gene: TRBV28

CDR3aa: CASSRIGELEQYF
CDR3nt: TGCGCCAGCAGTCGTATAGGGGAACTCGAGCAGTACTTC
d_gene: NA
abundance: NA
j_gene: TRBJ2-7
v_gene: TRBV5-1

CDR3aa: CASSSYMAETQYF
CDR3nt: TGTGCCAGCAGCTCCTATATGGCGGAGACCCAGTACTTC
d_gene: NA
abundance: NA
j_gene: TRBJ2-5
v_gene: TRBV7-2

CDR3aa: CAISETGPERGELFF
CDR3nt: TGTGCCATCAGTGAGACCGGACCCGAAAGGGGGGAGCTGTTTTTT
d_gene: NA
abundance: few
j_gene: TRBJ2-2
v_gene: TRBV10-3

CDR3aa: CASSFGFGEKLFF
CDR3nt: TGTGCCAGCAGTTTTGGTTTCGGTGAAAAACTGTTTTTT
d_gene: NA
abundance: NA
j_gene: TRBJ1-4
v_gene: TRBV12-3/TRBV12-4

CDR3aa: CASLAGGLYIEQFF
CDR3nt: TGTGCCAGTCTAGCGGGGGGCCTCTACATTGAGCAGTTCTTC
d_gene: TRBD2
abundance: NA
j_gene: TRBJ2-1
v_gene: TRBV6-2/TRBV6-3

CDR3aa: CASGQTNTEAFF
CDR3nt: TGCGCCAGCGGCCAGACGAACACTGAAGCTTTCTTT
d_gene: NA
abundance: NA
j_gene: TRBJ1-1
v_gene: TRBV5-1

CDR3aa: CASSYSGLAGEAQYF
CDR3nt: TGTGCCAGCAGTTACTCGGGACTAGCGGGAGAGGCCCAGTACTTC
d_gene: TRBD2
abundance: NA
j_gene: TRBJ2-5
v_gene: TRBV6-2/TRBV6-3

CDR3aa: CASSFRSSGRGEQYF
CDR3nt: TGTGCCAGCAGTTTCCGGTCTAGCGGCCGGGGAGAGCAGTACTTC
d_gene: TRBD2
abundance: NA
j_gene: TRBJ2-7
v_gene: TRBV12-3/TRBV12-4

CDR3aa: CASSMVKAEAFF
CDR3nt: TGTGCCAGTAGTATGGTCAAGGCCGAAGCTTTCTTT
d_gene: NA
abundance: few
j_gene: TRBJ1-1
v_gene: TRBV19

CDR3aa: CATSDLTSGSRVEQFF
CDR3nt: TGTGCCACCAGTGATTTAACTAGCGGGAGTAGAGTTGAGCAGTTCTTC
d_gene: TRBD2
abundance: few
j_gene: TRBJ2-1
v_gene: TRBV24-1

CDR3aa: CASSGGLAGVRGNEQFF
CDR3nt: TGTGCCAGCAGTGGGGGACTAGCGGGAGTTAGAGGGAATGAGCAGTTCTTC
d_gene: TRBD2
abundance: NA
j_gene: TRBJ2-1
v_gene: TRBV2

CDR3aa: CSGQGAPNQPQHF
CDR3nt: TGCAGTGGCCAAGGGGCACCAAATCAGCCCCAGCATTTT
d_gene: NA
abundance: NA
j_gene: TRBJ1-5
v_gene: TRBV20-1

CDR3aa: CASSVDGGTYEQYF
CDR3nt: TGTGCCAGCAGCGTAGACGGGGGAACCTACGAGCAGTACTTC
d_gene: NA
abundance: NA
j_gene: TRBJ2-7
v_gene: TRBV9

CDR3aa: CASSEGVIETQYF
CDR3nt: TGTGCCAGCAGTGAGGGCGTCATCGAGACCCAGTACTTC
d_gene: NA
abundance: NA
j_gene: TRBJ2-5
v_gene: TRBV12-3/TRBV12-4

CDR3aa: CASSYTGTGSYEQYF
CDR3nt: TGTGCCAGCAGCTACACCGGGACAGGGAGCTACGAGCAGTACTTC
d_gene: TRBD1
abundance: NA
j_gene: TRBJ2-7
v_gene: TRBV11-2

CDR3aa: CASSQGQGTDTQYF
CDR3nt: TGTGCCAGCAGCCAGGGACAGGGAACAGATACGCAGTATTTT
d_gene: TRBD1
abundance: NA
j_gene: TRBJ2-3
v_gene: TRBV12-3/TRBV12-4

CDR3aa: CSVDGATYNEQFF
CDR3nt: TGCAGCGTTGACGGGGCGACCTACAATGAGCAGTTCTTC
d_gene: NA
abundance: NA
j_gene: TRBJ2-1
v_gene: TRBV29-1

CDR3aa: CASSFPPWTAKNIQYF
CDR3nt: TGTGCCAGCAGCTTTCCACCGTGGACAGCCAAAAACATTCAGTACTTC
d_gene: NA
abundance: few
j_gene: TRBJ2-4
v_gene: TRBV7-2

CDR3aa: CASSFLQGETGELFF
CDR3nt: TGTGCCAGCAGCTTTTTACAGGGAGAAACCGGGGAGCTGTTTTTT
d_gene: NA
abundance: few
j_gene: TRBJ2-2
v_gene: TRBV5-5

CDR3aa: CASSSKQGLGETQYF
CDR3nt: TGTGCCAGCAGTTCGAAACAGGGCCTAGGGGAGACCCAGTACTTC
d_gene: NA
abundance: NA
j_gene: TRBJ2-5
v_gene: TRBV28

CDR3aa: CASSFRTLGQETQYF
CDR3nt: TGTGCCAGCAGCTTTCGGACCTTAGGGCAAGAGACCCAGTACTTC
d_gene: NA
abundance: few
j_gene: TRBJ2-5
v_gene: TRBV5-6

CDR3aa: CASSQGQPTYNEQFF
CDR3nt: TGTGCCAGCAGCCAAGGACAGCCGACCTACAATGAGCAGTTCTTC
d_gene: NA
abundance: NA
j_gene: TRBJ2-1
v_gene: TRBV3-1

CDR3aa: CSAPDYNEQFF
CDR3nt: TGCAGTGCTCCCGACTACAATGAGCAGTTCTTC
d_gene: NA
abundance: few
j_gene: TRBJ2-1
v_gene: TRBV20-1

CDR3aa: CSARISGSTSYEQYF
CDR3nt: TGCAGTGCTAGGATTAGCGGGAGCACATCCTACGAGCAGTACTTC
d_gene: TRBD2
abundance: NA
j_gene: TRBJ2-7
v_gene: TRBV20-1

CDR3aa: CASSPRTGFETQYF
CDR3nt: TGTGCCAGCAGCCCCAGGACAGGGTTCGAGACCCAGTACTTC
d_gene: TRBD1
abundance: many
j_gene: TRBJ2-5
v_gene: TRBV11-2

CDR3aa: CASSLFPKGGTDREKLFF
CDR3nt: TGCGCCAGCAGCCTTTTCCCTAAGGGCGGGACAGATCGTGAAAAACTGTTTTTT
d_gene: TRBD1
abundance: NA
j_gene: TRBJ1-4
v_gene: TRBV4-1

CDR3aa: CASSVDKGTLDVYEQYF
CDR3nt: TGTGCCAGCAGCGTAGATAAGGGAACCCTAGATGTTTACGAGCAGTACTTC
d_gene: NA
abundance: NA
j_gene: TRBJ2-7
v_gene: TRBV9

CDR3aa: CASSLARGTDTQYF
CDR3nt: TGTGCCAGCAGCTTAGCGCGGGGCACAGATACGCAGTATTTT
d_gene: NA
abundance: NA
j_gene: TRBJ2-3
v_gene: TRBV7-2

CDR3aa: CASSALREQFF
CDR3nt: TGTGCCAGCAGTGCCCTCCGTGAGCAGTTCTTC
d_gene: NA
abundance: NA
j_gene: TRBJ2-1
v_gene: TRBV27

CDR3aa: CASSTETGGLGEQYF
CDR3nt: TGTGCCAGCAGCACAGAGACAGGGGGGCTCGGGGAGCAGTACTTC
d_gene: TRBD1
abundance: NA
j_gene: TRBJ2-7
v_gene: TRBV2

CDR3aa: CASGATGETQYF
CDR3nt: TGTGCCAGCGGAGCGACCGGAGAGACCCAGTACTTC
d_gene: NA
abundance: few
j_gene: TRBJ2-5
v_gene: TRBV6-2/TRBV6-3

CDR3aa: CSAGGQGVSYEQYF
CDR3nt: TGCAGTGCCGGAGGACAGGGGGTTTCCTACGAGCAGTACTTC
d_gene: TRBD1
abundance: few
j_gene: TRBJ2-7
v_gene: TRBV20-1

CDR3aa: CASSLTRGQPQHF
CDR3nt: TGTGCCAGCAGCTTAACACGCGGTCAGCCCCAGCATTTT
d_gene: NA
abundance: NA
j_gene: TRBJ1-5
v_gene: TRBV7-3

CDR3aa: CASSLVSSGGANVLTF
CDR3nt: TGTGCCAGCAGCTTAGTATCCTCTGGTGGGGCCAACGTCCTGACTTTC
d_gene: NA
abundance: few
j_gene: TRBJ2-6
v_gene: TRBV7-2

CDR3aa: CASSQVLDTDTQYF
CDR3nt: TGCGCCAGCAGCCAGGTTTTAGATACAGATACGCAGTATTTT
d_gene: NA
abundance: NA
j_gene: TRBJ2-3
v_gene: TRBV4-3

CDR3aa: CSARIPGSSYNEQFF
CDR3nt: TGCAGTGCTAGGATCCCGGGGAGCTCCTACAATGAGCAGTTCTTC
d_gene: NA
abundance: NA
j_gene: TRBJ2-1
v_gene: TRBV20-1